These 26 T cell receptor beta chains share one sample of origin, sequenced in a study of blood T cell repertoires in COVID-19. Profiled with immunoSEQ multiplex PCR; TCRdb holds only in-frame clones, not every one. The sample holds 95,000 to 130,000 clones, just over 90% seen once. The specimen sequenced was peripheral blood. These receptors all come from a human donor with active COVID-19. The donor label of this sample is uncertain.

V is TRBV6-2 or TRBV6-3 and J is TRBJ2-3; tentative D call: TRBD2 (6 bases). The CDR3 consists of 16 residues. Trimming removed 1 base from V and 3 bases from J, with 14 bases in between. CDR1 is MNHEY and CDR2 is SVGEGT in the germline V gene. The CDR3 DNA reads TGTGCCAGCAGTTACTGGCGGGGAAGAGGAACAGATACGCAGTATTTT. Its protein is CASSYWRGRGTDTQYF.

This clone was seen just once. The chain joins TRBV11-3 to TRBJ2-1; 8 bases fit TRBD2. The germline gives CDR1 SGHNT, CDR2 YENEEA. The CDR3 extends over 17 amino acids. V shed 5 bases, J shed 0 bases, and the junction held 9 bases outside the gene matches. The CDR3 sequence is CASSPTPGGGSYNEQFF. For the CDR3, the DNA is TGTGCCAGCAGCCCCACCCCCGGGGGGGGCTCCTACAATGAGCAGTTCTTC.

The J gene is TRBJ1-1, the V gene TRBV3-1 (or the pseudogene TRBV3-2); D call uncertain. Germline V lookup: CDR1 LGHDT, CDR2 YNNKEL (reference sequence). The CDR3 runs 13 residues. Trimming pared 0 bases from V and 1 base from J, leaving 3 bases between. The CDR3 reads CASSQEANTEAFF. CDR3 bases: TGTGCCAGCAGCCAAGAAGCGAACACTGAAGCTTTCTTT.

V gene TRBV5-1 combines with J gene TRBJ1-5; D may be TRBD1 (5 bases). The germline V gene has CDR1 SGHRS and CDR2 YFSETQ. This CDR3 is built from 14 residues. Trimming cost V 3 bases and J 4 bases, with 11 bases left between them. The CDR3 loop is CASSYGGPNQPQHF. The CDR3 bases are TGCGCCAGCAGCTACGGGGGACCGAATCAGCCCCAGCATTTT.

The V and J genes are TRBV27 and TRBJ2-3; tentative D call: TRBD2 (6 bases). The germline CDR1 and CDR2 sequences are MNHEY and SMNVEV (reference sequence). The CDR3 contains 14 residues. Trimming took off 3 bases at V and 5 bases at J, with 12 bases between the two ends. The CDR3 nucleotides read TGTGCCAGCAGTTTCAGACTAGGCATAGATACGCAGTATTTT. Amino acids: CASSFRLGIDTQYF.

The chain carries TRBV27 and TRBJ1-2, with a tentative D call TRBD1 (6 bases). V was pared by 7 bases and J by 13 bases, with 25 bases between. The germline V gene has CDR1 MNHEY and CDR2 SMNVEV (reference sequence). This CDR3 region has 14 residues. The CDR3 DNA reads TGTGCCAGCACCGGACAGCAATACCCTTTTGTCTTCACCTTC. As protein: CASTGQQYPFVFTF.

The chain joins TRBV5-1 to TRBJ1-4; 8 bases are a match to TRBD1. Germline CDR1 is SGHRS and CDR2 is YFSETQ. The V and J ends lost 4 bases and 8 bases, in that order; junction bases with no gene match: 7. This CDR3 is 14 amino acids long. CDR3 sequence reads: CASSGSGGEEKLFF. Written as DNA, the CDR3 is TGCGCCAGCAGCGGTTCAGGGGGCGAGGAAAAACTGTTTTTT.

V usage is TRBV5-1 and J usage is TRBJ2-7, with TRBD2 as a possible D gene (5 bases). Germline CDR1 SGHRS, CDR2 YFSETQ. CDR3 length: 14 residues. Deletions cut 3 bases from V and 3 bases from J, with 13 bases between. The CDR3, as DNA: TGCGCCAGCAGCTCATATAGTGGGAGCTACGAGCAGTACTTC. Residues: CASSSYSGSYEQYF. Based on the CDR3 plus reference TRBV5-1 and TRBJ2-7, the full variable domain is KAGVTQTPRYLIKTRGQQVTLSCSPISGHRSVSWYQQTPGQGLQFLFEYFSETQRNKGNFPGRFSGRQFSNSRSEMNVSTLELGDSALYLCASSSYSGSYEQYFGPGTRLTVT.

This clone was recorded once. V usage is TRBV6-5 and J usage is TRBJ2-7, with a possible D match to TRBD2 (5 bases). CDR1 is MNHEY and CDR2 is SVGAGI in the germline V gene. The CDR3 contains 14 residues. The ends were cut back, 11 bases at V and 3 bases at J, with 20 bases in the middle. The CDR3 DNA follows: TGTGCCGTGACCGGAGGTGGCAACCGCTACGAGCAGTACTTC. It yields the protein CAVTGGGNRYEQYF.

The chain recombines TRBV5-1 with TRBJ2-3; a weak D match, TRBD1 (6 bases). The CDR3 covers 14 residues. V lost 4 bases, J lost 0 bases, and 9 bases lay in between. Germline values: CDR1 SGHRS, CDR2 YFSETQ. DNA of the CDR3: TGCGCCAGCAGCCTAGGACAGAGCACAGATACGCAGTATTTT. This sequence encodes CASSLGQSTDTQYF.

DNA for the CDR3: TGTGCCAGTAGTAAACTGGGACTGGTAGCAAATCAGCCCCAGCATTTT. It specifies CASSKLGLVANQPQHF. J is TRBJ1-5 and V is TRBV19, with a weak D call TRBD1 (5 bases). Trimming took 4 bases from V and 4 from J, leaving 17 bases between them. This CDR3 is 16 amino acids long. In germline, CDR1 is LNHDA, CDR2 SQIVND (reference sequence).

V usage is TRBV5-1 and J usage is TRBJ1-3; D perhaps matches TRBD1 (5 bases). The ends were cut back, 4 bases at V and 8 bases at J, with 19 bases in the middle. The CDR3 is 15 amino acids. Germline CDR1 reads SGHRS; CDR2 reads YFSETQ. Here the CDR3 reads CASSPTGVLADTIYF. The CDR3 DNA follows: TGCGCCAGCAGCCCGACGGGGGTTCTGGCGGACACCATATATTTT.

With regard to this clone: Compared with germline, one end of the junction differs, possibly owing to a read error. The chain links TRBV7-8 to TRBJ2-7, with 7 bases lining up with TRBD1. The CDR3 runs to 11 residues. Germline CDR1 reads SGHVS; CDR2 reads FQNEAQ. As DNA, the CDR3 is TGTGCCAGCAGCTTAGAGGACAGGTTCTTCTTC. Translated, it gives CASSLEDRFFF.

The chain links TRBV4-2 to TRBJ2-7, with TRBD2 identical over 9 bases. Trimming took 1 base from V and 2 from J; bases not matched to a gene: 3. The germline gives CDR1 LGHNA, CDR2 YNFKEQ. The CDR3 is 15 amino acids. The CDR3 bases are TGTGCCAGCAGCCAAGTCGGCGGGGGGGCCTACGAGCAGTACTTC. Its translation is CASSQVGGGAYEQYF.

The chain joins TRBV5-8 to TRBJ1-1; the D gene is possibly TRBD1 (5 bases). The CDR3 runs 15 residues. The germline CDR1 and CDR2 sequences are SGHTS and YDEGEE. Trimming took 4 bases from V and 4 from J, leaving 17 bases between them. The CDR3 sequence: CASSRGGGRVTEAFF. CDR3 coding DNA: TGTGCCAGCAGCCGTGGGGGGGGTCGGGTCACTGAAGCTTTCTTT.

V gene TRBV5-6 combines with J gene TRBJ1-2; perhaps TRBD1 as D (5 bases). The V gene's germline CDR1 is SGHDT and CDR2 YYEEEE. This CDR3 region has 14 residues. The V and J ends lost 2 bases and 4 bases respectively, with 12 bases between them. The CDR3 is CASSLRGRTYGYTF. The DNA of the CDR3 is TGTGCCAGCAGCTTAAGGGGTCGGACCTATGGCTACACCTTC.

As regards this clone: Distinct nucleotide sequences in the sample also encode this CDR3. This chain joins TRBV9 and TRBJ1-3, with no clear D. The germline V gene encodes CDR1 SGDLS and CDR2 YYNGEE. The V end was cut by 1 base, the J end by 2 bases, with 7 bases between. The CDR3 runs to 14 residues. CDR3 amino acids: CASSVTRAGNTIYF. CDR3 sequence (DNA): TGTGCCAGCAGCGTAACGAGGGCTGGAAACACCATATATTTT.

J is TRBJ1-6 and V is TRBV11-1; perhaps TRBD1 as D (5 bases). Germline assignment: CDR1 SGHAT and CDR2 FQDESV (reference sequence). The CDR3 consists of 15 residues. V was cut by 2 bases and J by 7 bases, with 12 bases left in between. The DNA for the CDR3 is TGTGCCAGCAGCTTAATTTCAGGGATCAATTCACCCCTCCACTTT. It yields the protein CASSLISGINSPLHF.

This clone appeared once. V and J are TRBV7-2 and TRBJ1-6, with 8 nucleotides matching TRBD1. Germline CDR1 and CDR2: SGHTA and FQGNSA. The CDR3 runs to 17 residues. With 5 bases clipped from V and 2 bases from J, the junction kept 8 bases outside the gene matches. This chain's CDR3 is CASSPRTGWTYNSPLHF. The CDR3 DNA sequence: TGTGCCAGCAGCCCTAGGACAGGGTGGACCTATAATTCACCCCTCCACTTT.

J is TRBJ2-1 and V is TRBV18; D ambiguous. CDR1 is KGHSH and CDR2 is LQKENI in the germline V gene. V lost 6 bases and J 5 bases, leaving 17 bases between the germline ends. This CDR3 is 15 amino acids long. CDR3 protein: CASSRVMGRDNEQFF. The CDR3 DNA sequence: TGTGCCAGCTCCCGAGTCATGGGCCGTGACAATGAGCAGTTCTTC.

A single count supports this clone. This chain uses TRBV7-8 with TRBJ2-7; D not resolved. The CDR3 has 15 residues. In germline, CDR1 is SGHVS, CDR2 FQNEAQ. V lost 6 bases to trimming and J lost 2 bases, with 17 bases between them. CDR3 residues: CASSKVSLPTYEQYF. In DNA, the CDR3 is TGTGCCAGCAGTAAAGTGAGCCTCCCCACCTACGAGCAGTACTTC.

The CDR3 loop reads CATSDAGRGGELFF. The CDR3 DNA follows: TGTGCCACCAGTGATGCTGGAAGGGGCGGGGAGCTGTTTTTT. This chain uses TRBV24-1 with TRBJ2-2; TRBD1 is a possible D gene (5 bases). With 3 bases removed from V and 7 bases from J, the gap between germline ends came to 11 bases. The CDR3 sequence is 14 residues long. The germline gives CDR1 KGHDR, CDR2 SFDVKD.

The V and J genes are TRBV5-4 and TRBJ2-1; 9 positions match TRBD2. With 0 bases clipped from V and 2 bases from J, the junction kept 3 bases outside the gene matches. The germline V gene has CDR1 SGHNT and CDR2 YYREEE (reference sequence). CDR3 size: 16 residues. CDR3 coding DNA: TGTGCCAGCAGCTTGGCGCGGGGGGGGACCTACAATGAGCAGTTCTTC. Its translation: CASSLARGGTYNEQFF.

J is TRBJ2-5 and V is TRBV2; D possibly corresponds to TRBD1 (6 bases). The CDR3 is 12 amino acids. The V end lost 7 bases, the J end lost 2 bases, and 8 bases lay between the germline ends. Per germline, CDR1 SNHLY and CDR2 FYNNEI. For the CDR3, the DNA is TGTGCCAGCAAGGGGGAACAAGAGACCCAGTACTTC. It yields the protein CASKGEQETQYF.

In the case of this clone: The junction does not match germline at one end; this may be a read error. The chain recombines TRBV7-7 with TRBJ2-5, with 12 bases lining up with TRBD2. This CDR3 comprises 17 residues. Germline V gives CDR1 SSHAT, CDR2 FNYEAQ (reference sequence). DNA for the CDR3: TGTGCTAGCAGCCCGCCGCCTAGCGGGGGGGCTTTAAGGACCCAGTACTTC. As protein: CASSPPPSGGALRTQYF. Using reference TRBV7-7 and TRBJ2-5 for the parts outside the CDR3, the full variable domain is GAGVSQSPRYKVTKRGQDVTLRCDPISSHATLYWYQQALGQGPEFLTYFNYEAQPDKSGLPSDRFSAERPEGSISTLTIQRTEQRDSAMYRCASSPPPSGGALRTQYFGPGTRLLVL.

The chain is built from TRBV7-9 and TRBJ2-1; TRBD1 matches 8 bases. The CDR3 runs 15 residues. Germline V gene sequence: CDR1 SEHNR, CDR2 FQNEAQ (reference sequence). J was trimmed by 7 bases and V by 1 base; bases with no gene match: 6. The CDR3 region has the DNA TGTGCCAGCAGCTTAGTAGGACAGGGAATGAATGAGCAGTTCTTC. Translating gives CASSLVGQGMNEQFF.